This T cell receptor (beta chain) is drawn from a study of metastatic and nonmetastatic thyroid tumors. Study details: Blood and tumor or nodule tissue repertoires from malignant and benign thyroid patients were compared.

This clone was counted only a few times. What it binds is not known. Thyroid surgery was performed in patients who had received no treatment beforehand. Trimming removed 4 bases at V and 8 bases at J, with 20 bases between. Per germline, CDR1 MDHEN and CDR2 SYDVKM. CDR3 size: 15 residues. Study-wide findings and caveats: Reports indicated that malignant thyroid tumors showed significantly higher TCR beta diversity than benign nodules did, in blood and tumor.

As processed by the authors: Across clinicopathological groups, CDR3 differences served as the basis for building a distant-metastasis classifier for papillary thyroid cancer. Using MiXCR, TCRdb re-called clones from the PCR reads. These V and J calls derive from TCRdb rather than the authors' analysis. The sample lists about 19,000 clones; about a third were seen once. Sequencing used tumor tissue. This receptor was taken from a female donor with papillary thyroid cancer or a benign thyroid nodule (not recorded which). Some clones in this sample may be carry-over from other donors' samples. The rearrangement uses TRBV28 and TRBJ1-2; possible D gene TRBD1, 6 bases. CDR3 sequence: CASSSFPGGGRGYTF. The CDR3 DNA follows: TGTGCCAGCAGTTCCTTCCCCGGCGGGGGGCGAGGCTACACCTTC.